The entry below gives a single TCR beta chain sequence along with its context. Its antigen is undetermined. The PCR ran on 60 Vbeta and 13 Jbeta primers. Assay: immunoSEQ multiplex PCR; the TCRdb copy retains only in-frame clones and omits some. The data show approximately 150,000 clones, about 71% seen once. Trimming stripped 4 bases from V and 9 bases from J, with 13 bases between. Germline CDR1 reads MDHEN; CDR2 reads SYDVKM. There are 12 residues in the CDR3. The data derive from a study of cytomegalovirus exposure and HLA in healthy donors. Study-level findings and limits: Rare sequences made up most TCRs, while some public TCRs were found in many donors. Across donors, presence/absence analyses took sequencing depth to be roughly uniform.

The receptor comes from a young woman in good health and CMV-seronegative. Sequenced sample: PBMCs. J is TRBJ2-7 and V is TRBV28, with D maybe TRBD2 (7 bases). The DNA of the CDR3 is TGTGCCAGCAGTTGGGGTAGGGGGGGGCAGTACTTC. Translation: CASSWGRGGQYF. Full variable domain (missing parts from reference TRBV28 and TRBJ2-7): DVKVTQSSRYLVKRTGEKVFLECVQDMDHENMFWYRQDPGLGLRLIYFSYDVKMKEKGDIPEGYSVSREKKERFSLILESASTNQTSMYLCASSWGRGGQYFGPGTRLTVT.